A single sample gave rise to the 21 T cell receptor beta chains below, sequenced in a study of identical twins. Each CDR3 protein is one row after TCRdb ran MiXCR on the 5' RACE reads. The data show hundreds of thousands of distinct CDR3 sequences, with around 8.3% seen just once and more than 0.75% held by the top ten. This sample was shared with a second study, whose subject was yellow fever vaccine responses in identical twins.

Material for sequencing was PBMCs. All receptors derive from a woman under 30 in good health.

Only a few counts were recorded for this clonotype. The chain combines TRBV30 with TRBJ1-6; weak D call: TRBD1 (6 bases). The CDR3 has 13 amino acids. Trimming pared 4 bases from V and 11 bases from J, leaving 15 bases between. The germline CDR1 and CDR2 sequences are GTSNPN and SVGIG (reference sequence). The CDR3 nucleotides read TGTGCCTGGACGGGTCCATGGGGGCCACCCCTCCACTTT. Residues: CAWTGPWGPPLHF.

This clonotype showed up many times. The chain carries TRBV12-3 or TRBV12-4 and TRBJ1-2; D gene ambiguous. V was cut by 6 bases and J by 5 bases, with 13 bases left in between. This CDR3 has 13 residues. The CDR3 protein is CASSPGVSYGYTF. CDR3 nucleotide sequence: TGTGCCAGCAGCCCTGGGGTCAGTTATGGCTACACCTTC.

V gene TRBV6-5 combines with J gene TRBJ1-6; no firm D call. Trimming removed 1 base at V and 9 bases at J, with 7 bases between. From germline, CDR1 is MNHEY and CDR2 SVGAGI. The CDR3 runs 13 residues. The CDR3, as DNA: TGTGCCAGCAGTTACTTTTCTAGTTCACCCCTCCACTTT. Its translation: CASSYFSSSPLHF.

The rearrangement links TRBV4-3 to TRBJ2-7; 7 positions agree with TRBD1. CDR1 is LGHNA and CDR2 is YSLEER in the germline V gene. The CDR3 length is 14 residues. Trimming took 5 bases from V and 3 from J; bases not matched to a gene: 7. CDR3 amino acids: CASSVRQGYYEQYF. The CDR3 coding sequence is TGCGCCAGCAGCGTCCGACAGGGATACTACGAGCAGTACTTC.

This clonotype was seen ten or more times. The chain couples TRBV12-3 or TRBV12-4 to TRBJ2-7; TRBD2 agrees at 9 bases. V was pared by 3 bases and J by 0 bases, with 6 bases of the junction left unmatched. CDR3 size: 16 residues. The CDR3 DNA reads TGTGCCAGCAGTTTGGGGCTAGCGGGGAGCTCCTACGAGCAGTACTTC. Its translation is CASSLGLAGSSYEQYF.

This clonotype was detected many times. The chain recombines TRBV7-9 with TRBJ2-5; TRBD2 aligns across 7 bases. CDR1 and CDR2 from the germline V gene are SEHNR and FQNEAQ (reference sequence). The CDR3 covers 16 residues. V lost 5 bases to trimming and J lost 4 bases; unmatched junction nucleotides: 13. The CDR3 here is CASSAGVLESIETQYF. CDR3 coding DNA: TGTGCCAGCAGCGCGGGGGTCCTAGAGAGTATAGAGACCCAGTACTTC.

This chain links TRBV9 with TRBJ1-4; D gene ambiguous. Germline V CDR1 and CDR2: SGDLS, YYNGEE. The CDR3 has 14 residues. The V and J ends lost 0 bases and 3 bases respectively, with 6 bases between them. DNA of the CDR3: TGTGCCAGCAGCGTAGGGCAGCCTAATGAAAAACTGTTTTTT. Its translation is CASSVGQPNEKLFF.

In this sample, this clonotype turned up a few times. The rearrangement uses TRBV20-1 and TRBJ2-3; D is perhaps TRBD2 (6 bases). From germline, CDR1 is DFQATT and CDR2 SNEGSKA (reference sequence). The CDR3 runs to 16 residues. Trimming shortened V by 0 bases and J by 2 bases, and 15 bases separated the two germline ends. The CDR3 coding sequence is TGCAGTGCTAGAGACCGGGACTCCCGCTACACAGATACGCAGTATTTT. Protein sequence: CSARDRDSRYTDTQYF.

This clonotype was seen a handful of times. The rearrangement joins TRBV3-1 to TRBJ2-2, with 7 nucleotides matching TRBD1. V shed 1 base and J 3 bases; nucleotides not matched to a gene: 5. The CDR3 sequence is 16 residues long. Per the germline V gene, CDR1 is LGHDT and CDR2 is YNNKEL (reference sequence). CDR3 coding DNA: TGTGCCAGCAGCCAAGTTTGGGGACAGTACACCGGGGAGCTGTTTTTT. It translates to CASSQVWGQYTGELFF.

There are a few counts of this clonotype. The CDR3 region has the DNA TGTGCCAGCAAAGGGCAGTTGACGAGCAATCAGCCCCAGCATTTT. The encoded protein is CASKGQLTSNQPQHF. The chain combines TRBV6-2 or TRBV6-3 with TRBJ1-5; D gene unclear. The CDR3 is 15 residues long. CDR1 MNHEY and CDR2 SVGEGT come from the germline V gene. Between the trimmed V and J ends, which lost 7 bases and 1 base, there was a span of 14 bases.

This clonotype was seen a handful of times. This chain connects TRBV21-1 to TRBJ2-5; the table's D call, TRBD2, has no DNA check behind it. TRBV21-1 is labeled a pseudogene. There are 16 residues in the CDR3. In DNA form, the CDR3 reads TGTGCCAGCAGCAAAAGGGCCGGGGCAATTCAAGAGACCCAGTACTTC. It codes for CASSKRAGAIQETQYF.

This chain connects TRBV28 to TRBJ2-1, with D possibly matching TRBD2 (5 bases). Trimming took off 6 bases at V and 1 base at J, with 22 bases between the two ends. The germline V gene has CDR1 MDHEN and CDR2 SYDVKM. The CDR3 is 18 residues long. In DNA, the CDR3 is TGTGCCAGCAGAGGGCCGGAGGTAGCGAGACCTTCCTACAATGAGCAGTTCTTC. It yields the protein CASRGPEVARPSYNEQFF.

Many counts were recorded for this clonotype. This sequence joins TRBV2 and TRBJ2-1, with TRBD1 as a possible D gene (6 bases). The germline gives CDR1 SNHLY, CDR2 FYNNEI. Trimming left V 7 bases short and J 10 bases short, with 17 bases between. The CDR3 is 13 amino acids. CDR3 residues: CASKQGMSREQFF. The CDR3 region has the DNA TGTGCCAGCAAGCAGGGGATGTCGCGGGAGCAGTTCTTC.

This clonotype occurred a few times. The CDR3 bases are TGTGCCACCAGCAGAGAAATTAGAGGTTGGAATGAGCAGTTCTTC. Residues: CATSREIRGWNEQFF. The chain is built from TRBV15 and TRBJ2-1; D gene ambiguous. The CDR3 spans 15 residues. The germline CDR1 and CDR2 sequences are LNHNV and YYDKDF (reference sequence). Trimming left V 0 bases short and J 7 bases short, with 13 bases between.

The chain links TRBV28 to TRBJ2-5; D possibly corresponds to TRBD1 (6 bases). The CDR3 contains 15 residues. Germline lookup yields CDR1 MDHEN and CDR2 SYDVKM. Trimming pared 5 bases from V and 5 bases from J, leaving 18 bases between. The CDR3 protein is CASSPIAGVGETQYF. The CDR3 nucleotides read TGTGCCAGCAGTCCGATAGCAGGGGTGGGGGAGACCCAGTACTTC.

The chain couples TRBV13 to TRBJ2-7, with D unclear. The CDR3 is 14 amino acids. The germline CDR1 and CDR2 sequences are PRHDT and FYEKMQ (reference sequence). The germline V and J ends were trimmed by 5 bases and 2 bases, with 13 bases remaining between them. DNA of the CDR3: TGTGCCAGCAGCCCCCGCGGTGTTACCTACGAGCAGTACTTC. Translated, it gives CASSPRGVTYEQYF.

This clonotype occurred many times. The rearrangement uses TRBV29-1 and TRBJ2-3; no reliable D call. Germline V lookup: CDR1 SQVTM, CDR2 ANQGSEA. V dropped 4 bases and J dropped 6 bases, with 26 bases sitting between them. This CDR3 has 17 residues. DNA of the CDR3: TGCAGCGTTGTCTTAATAGGTGGGTCACCCTCCACGGATACGCAGTATTTT. Encoded protein: CSVVLIGGSPSTDTQYF.

This clonotype has a count of ten or more. The CDR3 sequence is CASSGIQETQYF. The CDR3, as DNA: TGTGCCAGCAGCGGGATCCAAGAGACCCAGTACTTC. The rearrangement uses TRBV5-5 and TRBJ2-5; D is unclear. Germline V CDR1 and CDR2: SGHKS, YYEKEE (reference sequence). This CDR3 spans 12 amino acids. V lost 4 bases, J lost 1 base, and 5 bases lay in between.

In this sample, this clonotype turned up many times. This rearrangement joins TRBV28 to TRBJ2-2; 12 bases match TRBD2. The ends lost 6 bases at V and 4 bases at J; junction bases unmatched: 12. The CDR3 runs 18 residues. Looked up from germline, CDR1 is MDHEN and CDR2 is SYDVKM. The CDR3 coding sequence is TGTGCCAGCAGACCTAGCGGGGGGGCGTCTGAGGTCACCGGGGAGCTGTTTTTT. Its protein is CASRPSGGASEVTGELFF. Looking up the rest from reference TRBV28 and TRBJ2-2 gives the full variable domain: DVKVTQSSRYLVKRTGEKVFLECVQDMDHENMFWYRQDPGLGLRLIYFSYDVKMKEKGDIPEGYSVSREKKERFSLILESASTNQTSMYLCASRPSGGASEVTGELFFGEGSRLTVL.

This clonotype was counted ten times or more. The rearrangement uses TRBV29-1 and TRBJ2-2, with TRBD2 matching 10 bases. Germline trimming cut 7 bases from V and 3 bases from J; bases unmatched to any gene: 5. Germline V lookup: CDR1 SQVTM, CDR2 ANQGSEA. The CDR3 sequence is 14 residues long. The CDR3 loop reads CSARTSGYTGELFF. CDR3 bases: TGCAGCGCCCGGACTAGCGGTTACACCGGGGAGCTGTTTTTT.

This clonotype appeared a few times. The DNA is omitted, as the CDR3 cannot be located on it reliably, and the CDR3 follows TCRdb's listing. This chain joins TRBV6-4 and TRBJ2-3. CDR1 and CDR2 from the germline V gene are MRHNA and SNTAGT. Termini included, the CDR3 measures 15 amino acids. This CDR3 is CASSTSWGGTDTQYF.